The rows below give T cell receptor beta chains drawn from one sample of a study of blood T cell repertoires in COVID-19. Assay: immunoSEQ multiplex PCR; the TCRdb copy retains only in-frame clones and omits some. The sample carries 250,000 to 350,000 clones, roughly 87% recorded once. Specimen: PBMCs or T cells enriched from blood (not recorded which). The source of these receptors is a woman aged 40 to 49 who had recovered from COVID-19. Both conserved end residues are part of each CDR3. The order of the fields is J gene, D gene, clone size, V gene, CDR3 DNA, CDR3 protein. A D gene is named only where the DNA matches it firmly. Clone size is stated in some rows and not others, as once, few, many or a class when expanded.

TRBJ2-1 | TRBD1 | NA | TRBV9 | TGTGCCAGCAGCGTCGCCCCACAGGGGTCCTACAATGAGCAGTTCTTC | CASSVAPQGSYNEQFF
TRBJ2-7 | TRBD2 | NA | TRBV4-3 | TGCGCCAGCAGCTTAGCGGGAGACGAGCAGTACTTC | CASSLAGDEQYF
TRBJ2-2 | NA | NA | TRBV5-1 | TGCGCCAGCAGCTCTCAGGGGAGTCGTGGCACCGGGGAGCTGTTTTTT | CASSSQGSRGTGELFF
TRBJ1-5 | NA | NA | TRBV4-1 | TGCGCCAGCCCGGGACACCCCAATCAGCCCCAGCATTTT | CASPGHPNQPQHF
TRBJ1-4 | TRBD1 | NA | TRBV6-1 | TGTGCCAGCAGTGAGACAGGGGATAATGAAAAACTGTTTTTT | CASSETGDNEKLFF
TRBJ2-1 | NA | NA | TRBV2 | TGTGCCAGCAGTTGGGGGGAGGCTTACAATGAGCAGTTCTTC | CASSWGEAYNEQFF
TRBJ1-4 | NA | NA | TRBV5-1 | TGCGCCAGCAACCGGGGATCGGGTTACGAAAAACTGTTTTTT | CASNRGSGYEKLFF
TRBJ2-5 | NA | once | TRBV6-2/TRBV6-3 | TGTGCCAGCAGTTACTCGAGGCAGAACCAAGAGACCCAGTACTTC | CASSYSRQNQETQYF
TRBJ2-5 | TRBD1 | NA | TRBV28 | TGTGCCAGCAGGCCCGGGACAGGGCAAGAGACCCAGTACTTC | CASRPGTGQETQYF
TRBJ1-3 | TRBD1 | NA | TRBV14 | TGTGCCAGCAGCCCGGGACAGGTTGGCAACACCATATATTTT | CASSPGQVGNTIYF
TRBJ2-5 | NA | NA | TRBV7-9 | TGTGCCAGCAGCTTGGCGGTCGGGACCCAGTACTTC | CASSLAVGTQYF
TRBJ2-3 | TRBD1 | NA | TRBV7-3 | TGTGCCAGCAGCTTAATGGGTCAGGGGACAGGGGATACGCAGTATTTT | CASSLMGQGTGDTQYF
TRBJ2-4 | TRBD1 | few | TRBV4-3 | TGCGCCAGCAGCCAGGAACAGGGGGCCAAAAACATTCAGTACTTC | CASSQEQGAKNIQYF
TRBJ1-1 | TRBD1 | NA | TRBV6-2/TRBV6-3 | TGTGCCAGCAGCCCTATGAGACAGGGGGGGACTGAAGCTTTCTTT | CASSPMRQGGTEAFF
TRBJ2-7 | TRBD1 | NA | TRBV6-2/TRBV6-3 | TGTGCCAGCAGTGGGATCGGACAGGGGTGGGACGAGCAGTACTTC | CASSGIGQGWDEQYF
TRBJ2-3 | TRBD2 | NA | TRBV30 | TGTGCCTGGACCCAACGTCGGGACTATTACACAGATACGCAGTATTTT | CAWTQRRDYYTDTQYF
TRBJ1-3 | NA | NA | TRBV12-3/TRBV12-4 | TGTGCCAGCAGGAGGGGGGGTGGAAACACCATATATTTT | CASRRGGGNTIYF
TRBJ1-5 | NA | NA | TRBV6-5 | TGTGCCAGCTGGGACATGGGCGGGCCCCAGCATTTT | CASWDMGGPQHF
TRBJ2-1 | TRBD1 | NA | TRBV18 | TGTGCCAGCTCACGGACAGGGATTTACAATGAGCAGTTCTTC | CASSRTGIYNEQFF
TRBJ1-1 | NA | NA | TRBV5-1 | TGCGCCAGCAGCTTGGATGGGAGAGGCACTGAAGCTTTCTTT | CASSLDGRGTEAFF
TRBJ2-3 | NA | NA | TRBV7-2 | TGTGCCAGCAGCGGGACTCCTACGCTGTCAGATACGCAGTATTTT | CASSGTPTLSDTQYF
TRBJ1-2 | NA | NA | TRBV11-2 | TGTGCCAGCAGACGAGCCAGCCAGGGCCGTTTCTATGGCTACACCTTC | CASRRASQGRFYGYTF
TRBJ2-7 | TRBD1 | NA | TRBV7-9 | TGTGCCAGCAGCTTAGTACAGGGGGCTGGCTACGAGCAGTACTTC | CASSLVQGAGYEQYF
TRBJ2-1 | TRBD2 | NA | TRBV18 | TGTGCCAGCTCACCCCGACTAGCGGGAGAGGGGGCCAATGAGCAGTTCTTC | CASSPRLAGEGANEQFF
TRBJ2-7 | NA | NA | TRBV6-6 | TGTGCCAGCACCAGAGGGAGGCTTAACGAGCAGTACTTC | CASTRGRLNEQYF
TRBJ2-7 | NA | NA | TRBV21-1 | TGTGCCAGCAGCGCCCTACTAGCGGAGGGGAACTACGAGCAGTACTTC | CASSALLAEGNYEQYF
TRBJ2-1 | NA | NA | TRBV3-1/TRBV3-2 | TGTGCCAGCAGCCAAGATCTATTAGTTTCTAGCAATGAGCAGTTCTTC | CASSQDLLVSSNEQFF
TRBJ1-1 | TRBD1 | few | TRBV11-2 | TGTGCCAGCACCTGGAGGGACAGAGGGTCCACTGAAGCTTTCTTT | CASTWRDRGSTEAFF